The T cell receptor beta chain described here comes from a study of blood T cell repertoires in COVID-19. The overall study: The analysed material was cDNA or gDNA that came from T cells, B-cell-depleted T cells, or PBMCs.

J gave up 4 bases and V 5 bases, and 16 bases lay outside the gene matches. This CDR3 has 17 amino acids. In germline, CDR1 is PRHDT, CDR2 FYEKMQ (reference sequence). Seattle researchers signed up patients amid active infection and tracked them longitudinally. Clones were read by immunoSEQ multiplex PCR, and TCRdb kept only the in-frame ones, dropping some. This repertoire shows 300,000 to 350,000 clones, around 87% found once; its top ten account for 6% to 7%. The origin of this receptor is a woman aged 45-59 years with COVID-19, enrolled during active disease. Specimen: peripheral blood. The chain combines TRBV13 with TRBJ2-7; 8 bases line up with TRBD1. The DNA of the CDR3 is TGTGCCAGCAGCCCCTGGACAGGGTCCACAATCACTTACGAGCAGTACTTC. The encoded protein is CASSPWTGSTITYEQYF. Full variable domain (outside the CDR3, taken from reference TRBV13 and TRBJ2-7): AAGVIQSPRHLIKEKRETATLKCYPIPRHDTVYWYQQGPGQDPQFLISFYEKMQSDKGSIPDRFSAQQFSDYHSELNMSSLELGDSALYFCASSPWTGSTITYEQYFGPGTRLTVT.